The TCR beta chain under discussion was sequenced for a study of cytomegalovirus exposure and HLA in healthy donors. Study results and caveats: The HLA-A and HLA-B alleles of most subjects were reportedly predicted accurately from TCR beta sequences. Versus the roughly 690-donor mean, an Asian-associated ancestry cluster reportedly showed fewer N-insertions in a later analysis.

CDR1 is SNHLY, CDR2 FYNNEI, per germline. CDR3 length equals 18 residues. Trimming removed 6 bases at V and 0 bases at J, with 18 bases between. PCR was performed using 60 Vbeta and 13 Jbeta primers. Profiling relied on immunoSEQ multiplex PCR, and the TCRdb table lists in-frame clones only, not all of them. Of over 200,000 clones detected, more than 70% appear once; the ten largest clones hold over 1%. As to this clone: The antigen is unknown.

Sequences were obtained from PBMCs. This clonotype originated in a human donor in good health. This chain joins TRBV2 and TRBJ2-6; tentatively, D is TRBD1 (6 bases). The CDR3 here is CASSIGIQGSSGANVLTF. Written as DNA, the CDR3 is TGTGCCAGCAGCATCGGTATCCAGGGGAGCTCTGGGGCCAACGTCCTGACTTTC.